A single sample is the source of the 8 T cell receptor beta chains below, sequenced in a study of cytomegalovirus exposure and HLA in healthy donors (dated by TCRdb to about 2017). Receptor libraries were prepared by the immunoSEQ multiplex PCR assay. The multiplex PCR relied on a mix of 60 forward primers for TCR Vbeta segments and 13 reverse primers for TCR Jbeta segments. TCRdb mirrors the immuneACCESS table, restricted to in-frame sequences. Some clones are absent from its copies; in checked studies, under half trace to an unresolved V gene, and the reason for the others is unknown. The sample records 110,000 to 150,000 clones, 70% of which are singletons. The ten largest make up 2% to 2.5% of the sample. What was sequenced was PBMCs. The receptors originated from an older woman in good health and CMV-seropositive.

The CDR3 DNA follows: TGTGCCAGTTCGGAGACAGACCTCAATGAGCAGTTCTTC. It encodes CASSETDLNEQFF. The chain couples TRBV19 to TRBJ2-1, with D possibly matching TRBD1 (5 bases). Germline values: CDR1 LNHDA, CDR2 SQIVND (reference sequence). This CDR3 is 13 amino acids long. V lost 8 bases and J lost 6, with 14 bases in between.

The chain employs TRBV10-3 and TRBJ1-3; 9 nucleotides agree with TRBD1. Germline lookup yields CDR1 ENHRY and CDR2 SYGVKD. V lost 10 bases, J lost 1 base, and 5 bases stayed unmatched. The CDR3 consists of 14 residues. The CDR3, as DNA: TGTGCCACCGGGACAGGGAGTTCTGGAAACACCATATATTTT. Translation: CATGTGSSGNTIYF.

This rearrangement joins TRBV2 to TRBJ1-5, with D maybe TRBD1 (6 bases). The CDR3 spans 15 residues. The germline CDR1 and CDR2 sequences are SNHLY and FYNNEI. Trimming took off 3 bases at V and 6 bases at J, with 15 bases between the two ends. CDR3 sequence: CASSDQAGVGQPQHF. In DNA, the CDR3 is TGTGCCAGCAGTGACCAAGCAGGGGTGGGTCAGCCCCAGCATTTT.

CDR3 bases: TGTGCCAGCAGGGATCAGGAATCCGGAAACACCATATATTTT. Translating gives CASRDQESGNTIYF. The rearrangement joins TRBV7-9 to TRBJ1-3; D uncertain. Germline-derived CDR1 and CDR2 are SEHNR and FQNEAQ (reference sequence). The V end was cut by 6 bases, the J end by 4 bases, with 13 bases between. This CDR3 is 14 amino acids long.

The CDR3 protein is CSAGGGTSGRAYNEQFF. CDR3 nucleotides: TGCAGCGCCGGGGGGGGGACTAGCGGGAGGGCGTACAATGAGCAGTTCTTC. The rearrangement links TRBV29-1 to TRBJ2-1; the match to TRBD2 covers 16 bases. V lost 7 bases, J lost 4 bases, and 10 bases stayed unmatched. The CDR3 is made up of 17 amino acids. Germline V lookup: CDR1 SQVTM, CDR2 ANQGSEA.

The chain couples TRBV27 to TRBJ1-1, with D hard to call. V dropped 4 bases and J dropped 1 base, with 10 bases sitting between them. Germline-derived CDR1 and CDR2 are MNHEY and SMNVEV (reference sequence). This CDR3 is 14 amino acids long. This CDR3 reads CASSSPTRNTEAFF. The CDR3 nucleotides read TGTGCCAGCAGTTCCCCGACACGGAACACTGAAGCTTTCTTT.

This clone turned up a few times. The CDR3 region is CASSFGGGSGNTIYF. The DNA for the CDR3 is TGTGCCAGCAGTTTTGGGGGCGGCTCTGGAAACACCATATATTTT. J is TRBJ1-3 and V is TRBV28; weak D call: TRBD1 (6 bases). The CDR3 contains 15 residues. Trimming removed 3 bases at V and 0 bases at J, with 9 bases between. Germline values: CDR1 MDHEN, CDR2 SYDVKM.

V and J are TRBV7-3 and TRBJ2-2, with D unclear. V was clipped by 5 bases and J by 7 bases, with 11 bases between them. This CDR3 contains 13 residues. CDR1 SGHTA and CDR2 FQGTGA come from the germline V gene. CDR3 in amino acids: CASSAQSRGELFF. For the CDR3, the DNA is TGTGCCAGCAGCGCACAGAGTCGCGGGGAGCTGTTTTTT.